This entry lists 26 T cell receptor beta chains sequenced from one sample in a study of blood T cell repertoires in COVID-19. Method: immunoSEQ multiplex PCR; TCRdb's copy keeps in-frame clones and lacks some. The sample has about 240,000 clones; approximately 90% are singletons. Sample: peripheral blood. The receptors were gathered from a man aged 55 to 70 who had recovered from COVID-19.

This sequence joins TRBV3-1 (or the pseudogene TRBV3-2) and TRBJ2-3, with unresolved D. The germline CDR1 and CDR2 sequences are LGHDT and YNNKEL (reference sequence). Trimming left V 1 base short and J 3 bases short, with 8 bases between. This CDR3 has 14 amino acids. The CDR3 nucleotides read TGTGCCAGCAGCCAAGGTTCTGAGACAGATACGCAGTATTTT. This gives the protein CASSQGSETDTQYF.

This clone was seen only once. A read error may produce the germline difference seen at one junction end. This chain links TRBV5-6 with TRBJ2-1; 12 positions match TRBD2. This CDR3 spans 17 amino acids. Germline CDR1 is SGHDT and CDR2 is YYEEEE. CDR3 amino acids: CARSGANLAGGLGEQFF. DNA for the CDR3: TGTGCCCGCAGCGGGGCGAATCTAGCGGGGGGGCTCGGTGAGCAGTTCTTC.

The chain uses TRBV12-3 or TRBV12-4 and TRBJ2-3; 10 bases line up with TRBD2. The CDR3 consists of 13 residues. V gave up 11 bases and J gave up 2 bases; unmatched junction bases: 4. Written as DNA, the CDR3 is TGTGCCTCCGGGACTAGCGACACAGATACGCAGTATTTT. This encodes CASGTSDTDTQYF.

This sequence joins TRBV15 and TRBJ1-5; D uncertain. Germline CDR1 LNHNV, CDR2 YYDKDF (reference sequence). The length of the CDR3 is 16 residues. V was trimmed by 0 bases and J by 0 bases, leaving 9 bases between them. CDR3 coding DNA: TGTGCCACCAGCAGAGAAGGACGGGGTAGCAATCAGCCCCAGCATTTT. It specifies CATSREGRGSNQPQHF.

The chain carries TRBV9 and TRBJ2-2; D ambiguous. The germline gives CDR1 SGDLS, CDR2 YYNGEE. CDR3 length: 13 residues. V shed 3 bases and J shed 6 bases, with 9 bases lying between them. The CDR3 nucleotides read TGTGCCAGCAGCGCGAACTTCGCCGGGGAGCTGTTTTTT. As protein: CASSANFAGELFF.

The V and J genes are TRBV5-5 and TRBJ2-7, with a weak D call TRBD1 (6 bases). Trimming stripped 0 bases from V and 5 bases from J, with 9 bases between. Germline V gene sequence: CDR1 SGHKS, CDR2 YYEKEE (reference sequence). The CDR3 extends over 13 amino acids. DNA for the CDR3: TGTGCCAGCAGCTTGGTGACAGGCCACGAGCAGTACTTC. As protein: CASSLVTGHEQYF. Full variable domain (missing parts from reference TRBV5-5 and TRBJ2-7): DAGVTQSPTHLIKTRGQQVTLRCSPISGHKSVSWYQQVLGQGPQFIFQYYEKEERGRGNFPDRFSARQFPNYSSELNVNALLLGDSALYLCASSLVTGHEQYFGPGTRLTVT.

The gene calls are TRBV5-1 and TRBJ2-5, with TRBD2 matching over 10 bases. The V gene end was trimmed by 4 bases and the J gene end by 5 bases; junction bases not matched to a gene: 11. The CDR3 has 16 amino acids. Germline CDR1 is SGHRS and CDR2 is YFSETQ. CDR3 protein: CASSKSGGVLSETQYF. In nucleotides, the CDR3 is TGCGCCAGCAGCAAAAGCGGGGGGGTTCTCAGTGAGACCCAGTACTTC. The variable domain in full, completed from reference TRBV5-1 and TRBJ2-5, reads KAGVTQTPRYLIKTRGQQVTLSCSPISGHRSVSWYQQTPGQGLQFLFEYFSETQRNKGNFPGRFSGRQFSNSRSEMNVSTLELGDSALYLCASSKSGGVLSETQYFGPGTRLLVL.

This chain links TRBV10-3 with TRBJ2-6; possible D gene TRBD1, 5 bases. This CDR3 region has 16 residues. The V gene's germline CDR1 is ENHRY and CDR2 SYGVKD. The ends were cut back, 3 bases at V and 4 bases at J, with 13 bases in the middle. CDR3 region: CAISEQEGVGANVLTF. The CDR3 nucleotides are TGTGCCATCAGTGAACAGGAAGGCGTCGGGGCCAACGTCCTGACTTTC.

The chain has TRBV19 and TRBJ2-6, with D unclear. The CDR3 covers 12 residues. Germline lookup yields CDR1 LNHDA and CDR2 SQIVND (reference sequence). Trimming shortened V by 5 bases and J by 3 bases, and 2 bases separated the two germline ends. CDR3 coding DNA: TGTGCCAGTAGTTATGGGGCCAACGTCCTGACTTTC. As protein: CASSYGANVLTF.

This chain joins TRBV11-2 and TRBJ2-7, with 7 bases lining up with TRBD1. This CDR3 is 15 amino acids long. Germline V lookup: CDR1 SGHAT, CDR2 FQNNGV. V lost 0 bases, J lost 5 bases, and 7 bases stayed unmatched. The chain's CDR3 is CASSLELQGCDEQYF. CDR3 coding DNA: TGTGCCAGCAGCTTAGAATTACAGGGGTGCGACGAGCAGTACTTC.

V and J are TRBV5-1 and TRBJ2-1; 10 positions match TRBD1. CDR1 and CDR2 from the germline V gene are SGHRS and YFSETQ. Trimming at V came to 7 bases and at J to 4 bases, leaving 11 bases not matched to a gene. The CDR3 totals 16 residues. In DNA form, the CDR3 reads TGCGCCAGCTGCGACCGACAGGGGGCGGGTTACAATGAGCAGTTCTTC. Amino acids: CASCDRQGAGYNEQFF. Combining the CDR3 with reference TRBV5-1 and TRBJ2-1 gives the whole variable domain KAGVTQTPRYLIKTRGQQVTLSCSPISGHRSVSWYQQTPGQGLQFLFEYFSETQRNKGNFPGRFSGRQFSNSRSEMNVSTLELGDSALYLCASCDRQGAGYNEQFFGPGTRLTVL.

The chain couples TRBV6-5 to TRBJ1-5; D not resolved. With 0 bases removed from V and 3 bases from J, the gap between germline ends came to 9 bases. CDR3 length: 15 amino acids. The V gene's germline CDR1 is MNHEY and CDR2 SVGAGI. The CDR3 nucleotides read TGTGCCAGCAGTTACTCGAGGCATGCCAATCAGCCCCAGCATTTT. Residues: CASSYSRHANQPQHF.

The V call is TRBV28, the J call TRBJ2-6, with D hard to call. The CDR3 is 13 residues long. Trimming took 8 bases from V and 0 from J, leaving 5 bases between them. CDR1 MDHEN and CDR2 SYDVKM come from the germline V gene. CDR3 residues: CASWSSGANVLTF. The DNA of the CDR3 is TGTGCCAGCTGGAGCTCTGGGGCCAACGTCCTGACTTTC.

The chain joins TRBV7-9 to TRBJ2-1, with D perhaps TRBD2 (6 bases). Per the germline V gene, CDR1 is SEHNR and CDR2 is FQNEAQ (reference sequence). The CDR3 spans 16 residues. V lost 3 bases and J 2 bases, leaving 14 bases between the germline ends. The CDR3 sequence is CASSLVSGPTYNEQFF. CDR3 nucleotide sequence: TGTGCCAGCAGCTTGGTTAGCGGACCTACCTACAATGAGCAGTTCTTC.

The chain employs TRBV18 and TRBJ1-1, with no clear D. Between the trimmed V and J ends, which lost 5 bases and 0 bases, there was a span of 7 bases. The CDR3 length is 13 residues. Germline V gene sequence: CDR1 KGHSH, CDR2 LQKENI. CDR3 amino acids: CASSSGLNTEAFF. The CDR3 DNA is TGTGCCAGCTCATCGGGGTTGAACACTGAAGCTTTCTTT.

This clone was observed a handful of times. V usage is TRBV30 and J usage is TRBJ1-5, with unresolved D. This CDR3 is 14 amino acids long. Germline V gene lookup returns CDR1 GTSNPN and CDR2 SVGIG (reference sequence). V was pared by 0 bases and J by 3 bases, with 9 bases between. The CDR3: CAWSVAGYNQPQHF. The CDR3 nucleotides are TGTGCCTGGAGTGTTGCGGGATACAATCAGCCCCAGCATTTT.

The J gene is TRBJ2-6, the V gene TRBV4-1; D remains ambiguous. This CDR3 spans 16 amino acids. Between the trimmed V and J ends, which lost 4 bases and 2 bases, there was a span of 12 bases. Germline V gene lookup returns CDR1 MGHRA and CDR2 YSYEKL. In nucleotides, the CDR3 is TGCGCCAGCAGCCTACGAACGGGTGCTGGGGCCAACGTCCTGACTTTC. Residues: CASSLRTGAGANVLTF.

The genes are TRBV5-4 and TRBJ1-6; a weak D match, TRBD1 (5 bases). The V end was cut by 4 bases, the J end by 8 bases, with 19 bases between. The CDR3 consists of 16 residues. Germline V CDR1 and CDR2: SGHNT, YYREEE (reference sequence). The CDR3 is CASSPRQGGQDSPLHF. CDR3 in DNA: TGTGCCAGCAGCCCACGGCAGGGTGGCCAGGATTCACCCCTCCACTTT.

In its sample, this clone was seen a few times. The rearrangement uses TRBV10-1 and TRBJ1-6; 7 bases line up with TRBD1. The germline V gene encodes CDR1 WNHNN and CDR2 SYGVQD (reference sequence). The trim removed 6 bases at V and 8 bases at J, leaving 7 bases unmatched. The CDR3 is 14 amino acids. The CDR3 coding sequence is TGCGCCAGCAGAGTCGGGACAGCCTATTCACCCCTCCACTTT. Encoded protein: CASRVGTAYSPLHF.

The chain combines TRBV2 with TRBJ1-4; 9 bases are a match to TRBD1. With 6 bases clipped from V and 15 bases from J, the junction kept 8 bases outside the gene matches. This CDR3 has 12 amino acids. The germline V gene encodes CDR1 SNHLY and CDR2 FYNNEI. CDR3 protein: CASRGQGSVVFF. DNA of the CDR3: TGTGCCAGCAGGGGACAGGGAAGTGTTGTGTTTTTT.

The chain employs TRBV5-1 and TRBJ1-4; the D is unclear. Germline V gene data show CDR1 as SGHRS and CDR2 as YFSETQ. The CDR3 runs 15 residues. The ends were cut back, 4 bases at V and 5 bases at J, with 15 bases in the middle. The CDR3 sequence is CASSAIPGTNEKLFF. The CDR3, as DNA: TGCGCCAGCAGCGCAATCCCGGGAACCAATGAAAAACTGTTTTTT.

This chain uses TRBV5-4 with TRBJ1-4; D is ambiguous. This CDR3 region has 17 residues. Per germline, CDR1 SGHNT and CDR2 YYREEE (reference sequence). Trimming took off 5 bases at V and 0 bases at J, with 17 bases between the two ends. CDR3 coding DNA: TGTGCCAGCAGACCCGGGAGAGGGCTCCCAACTAATGAAAAACTGTTTTTT. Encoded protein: CASRPGRGLPTNEKLFF.

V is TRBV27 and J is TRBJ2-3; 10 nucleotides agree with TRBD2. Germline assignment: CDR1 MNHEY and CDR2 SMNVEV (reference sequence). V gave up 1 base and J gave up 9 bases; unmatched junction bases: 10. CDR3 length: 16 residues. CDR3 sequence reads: CASSLFWLAGANTQYF. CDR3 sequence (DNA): TGTGCCAGCAGTTTATTCTGGCTAGCGGGGGCGAACACGCAGTATTTT.

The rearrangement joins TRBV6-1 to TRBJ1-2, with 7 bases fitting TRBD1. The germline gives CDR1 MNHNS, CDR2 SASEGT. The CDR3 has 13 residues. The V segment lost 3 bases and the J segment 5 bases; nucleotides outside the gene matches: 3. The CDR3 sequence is CASSDRQGYGYTF. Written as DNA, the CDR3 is TGTGCCAGCAGTGATAGACAGGGTTATGGCTACACCTTC.

This CDR3 reads CASRGASYNEQFF. Written as DNA, the CDR3 is TGTGCCAGTAGGGGAGCCTCCTACAATGAGCAGTTCTTC. V usage is TRBV19 and J usage is TRBJ2-1; D possibly corresponds to TRBD2 (5 bases). The CDR3 runs to 13 residues. From germline, CDR1 is LNHDA and CDR2 SQIVND (reference sequence). V lost 6 bases, J lost 0 bases, and 6 bases lay in between.

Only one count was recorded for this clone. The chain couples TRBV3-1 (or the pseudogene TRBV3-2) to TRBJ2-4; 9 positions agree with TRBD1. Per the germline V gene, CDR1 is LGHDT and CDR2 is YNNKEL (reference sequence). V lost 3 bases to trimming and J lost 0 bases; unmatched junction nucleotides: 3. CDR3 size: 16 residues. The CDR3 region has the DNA TGTGCCAGCAGCCAGGGACAGGGAGTAGCCAAAAACATTCAGTACTTC. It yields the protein CASSQGQGVAKNIQYF.